This TCR beta chain was recovered during a study of T cell responses to AZD1222 COVID-19 vaccine. Study-wide results and limits: Clonal diversity was possibly underestimated; the donors were predominantly white British and more often female. With two AZD1222 doses given, Spike-specific TCR breadth and depth both rose.

Worth noting for this clone: Its antigen is currently unknown.

The CDR3 consists of 15 residues. Germline CDR1 is LGHDT and CDR2 is YNNKEL (reference sequence). Trimming removed 7 bases from V and 5 bases from J; junction bases left unmatched: 9. Some clones are missing from TCRdb's copy, which holds only in-frame ones; the method was immunoSEQ multiplex PCR. The table shows 90,000 to 120,000 clones, with roughly 90% occurring only once. This TCR derives from an adult in good health. Material: peripheral blood, obtained on day 0 of AZD1222 vaccination. The chain is built from TRBV3-1 (or the pseudogene TRBV3-2) and TRBJ2-2, with TRBD2 matching over 8 bases. CDR3 DNA sequence: TGTGCCAGCAATAGCGGGAATCAGGAAACCGGGGAGCTGTTTTTT. Translated: CASNSGNQETGELFF.